This entry concerns a single T cell receptor (beta chain). Antigen unknown. The data were taken from a study of a mutant IDH1 vaccine in newly diagnosed glioma. Study in general: Patients arrived already treated with radiotherapy, temozolomide, or both, most having had both.

Regarding time point: baseline, week 1 (first vaccination visit). The treatment is: pre-vaccination baseline after standard-of-care therapy. Each tumor in the donors was a new WHO grade 3 or 4 astrocytoma, IDH1-mutant and ATRX-lost. Assay used: immunoSEQ multiplex PCR; TCRdb lists only in-frame clones, some missing. Of 50,000 to 75,000 clones in the sample, around 90% were seen once. CDR1 is LGHNA, CDR2 YSLEER, per germline. Trimming left V 0 bases short and J 0 bases short, with 11 bases between. The CDR3 runs to 16 residues. Findings and caveats of the study: Vaccination elicited immune responses in approximately 93% of patients.

The material sequenced was PBMCs, taken from a glioma patient treated with radiotherapy, temozolomide or both. The chain employs TRBV4-3 and TRBJ1-2; D gene unclear. The receptor comes from a man aged 45 to 65 with glioma. This CDR3 is CASSQDLGSTNYGYTF. DNA of the CDR3: TGCGCCAGCAGCCAAGATCTCGGCAGTACTAACTATGGCTACACCTTC.